The 9 T cell receptor beta chains reported below all come from one sample, sequenced in a study of OX40 agonist ivuxolimab in advanced cancers. The assay was immunoSEQ multiplex PCR, and TCRdb's table has in-frame clones only and misses some. Of under 65,000 clones in the sample, less than 90% were seen once. Here the sequenced sample was CD4+ or CD8+ T cells sorted from blood, taken in a trial of the OX40 agonist ivuxolimab. The receptor source for this set is an adult with an advanced solid tumor such as melanoma, head and neck, liver or kidney cancer.

This chain uses TRBV2 with TRBJ2-1, with D possibly TRBD1 on 5 matching bases. CDR1 and CDR2 (germline): SNHLY, FYNNEI. The CDR3 has 14 residues. The ends were cut back, 8 bases at V and 10 bases at J, with 21 bases in the middle. CDR3: CASGRQGALLEQFF. In DNA form, the CDR3 reads TGTGCCAGCGGGCGCCAGGGTGCCCTTTTGGAGCAGTTCTTC. Complete variable domain (other parts from reference TRBV2 and TRBJ2-1): EPEVTQTPSHQVTQMGQEVILRCVPISNHLYFYWYRQILGQKVEFLVSFYNNEISEKSEIFDDQFSVERPDGSNFTLKIRSTKLEDSAMYFCASGRQGALLEQFFGPGTRLTVL.

J is TRBJ1-3 and V is TRBV28, with D hard to call. The CDR3 consists of 12 residues. The V and J ends lost 6 bases and 0 bases respectively, with 3 bases between them. Germline CDR1 reads MDHEN; CDR2 reads SYDVKM. The DNA for the CDR3 is TGTGCCAGCAGGTCCTCTGGAAACACCATATATTTT. It is translated as CASRSSGNTIYF.

The chain couples TRBV19 to TRBJ1-2, with a possible D match to TRBD1 (5 bases). The CDR3 is made up of 14 amino acids. V gave up 2 bases and J gave up 5 bases, with 12 bases separating them. Germline V lookup: CDR1 LNHDA, CDR2 SQIVND (reference sequence). The CDR3 reads CASSISQGQYGYTF. CDR3 sequence (DNA): TGTGCCAGTAGTATAAGCCAGGGCCAATATGGCTACACCTTC.

This clone counts as medium-sized. The gene calls are TRBV15 and TRBJ2-2, with 7 nucleotides matching TRBD2. The CDR3 has 16 residues. Germline V CDR1 and CDR2: LNHNV, YYDKDF (reference sequence). The trim removed 3 bases at V and 0 bases at J, leaving 4 bases unmatched. The CDR3 bases are TGTGCCACCAGCAGGATGGGGAGGGCGAACACCGGGGAGCTGTTTTTT. Residues: CATSRMGRANTGELFF. Based on the CDR3 plus reference TRBV15 and TRBJ2-2, the full variable domain is DAMVIQNPRYQVTQFGKPVTLSCSQTLNHNVMYWYQQKSSQAPKLLFHYYDKDFNNEADTPDNFQSRRPNTSFCFLDIRSPGLGDTAMYLCATSRMGRANTGELFFGEGSRLTVL.

This clone came up once. The same CDR3 is also encoded by other DNA sequences in this sample. The chain is built from TRBV9 and TRBJ2-3; TRBD2 agrees at 9 bases. This CDR3 has 18 amino acids. The germline V gene encodes CDR1 SGDLS and CDR2 YYNGEE. The V segment lost 6 bases and the J segment 7 bases; nucleotides outside the gene matches: 21. In nucleotides, the CDR3 is TGTGCCAGCACGGAGGGTCTCTGGAGAGCGGGAGGTGGAAATACGCAGTATTTT. Translated, it gives CASTEGLWRAGGGNTQYF.

The chain recombines TRBV7-2 with TRBJ1-2; D unresolved. V dropped 5 bases and J dropped 8 bases, with 6 bases sitting between them. CDR1 and CDR2 from the germline V gene are SGHTA and FQGNSA. This CDR3 has 10 amino acids. CDR3: CASSPPGYTF. CDR3 coding DNA: TGTGCCAGCAGCCCACCCGGCTACACCTTC.

This clone is a singleton in its sample. The CDR3 nucleotides are TGTGCCAGCAGTGAAGGGGGCCGAGGCCCCAACGAGCAGTACTTC. Residues: CASSEGGRGPNEQYF. The chain has TRBV2 and TRBJ2-7, with D perhaps matching TRBD1 (5 bases). CDR3 length: 15 residues. The V gene lost 1 base and the J gene lost 5 bases, with 15 bases spanning the gap. The germline CDR1 and CDR2 sequences are SNHLY and FYNNEI.

The gene calls are TRBV6-1 and TRBJ2-4, with a possible D match to TRBD2 (6 bases). Germline assignment: CDR1 MNHNS and CDR2 SASEGT. V was trimmed by 7 bases and J by 2 bases, leaving 12 bases between them. CDR3 length: 14 residues. CDR3 sequence reads: CASNPSGSKNIQYF. CDR3 sequence (DNA): TGTGCCAGCAACCCCAGCGGGTCCAAAAACATTCAGTACTTC.

CDR3 nucleotide sequence: TGTGCCAGCCTCCGGGACTACCAAGATACGCAGTATTTT. It codes for CASLRDYQDTQYF. The V call is TRBV7-9, the J call TRBJ2-3, with 7 bases fitting TRBD2. V was clipped by 8 bases and J by 5 bases; unmatched bases: 7. Germline V gene sequence: CDR1 SEHNR, CDR2 FQNEAQ (reference sequence). This CDR3 has 13 residues.